Each of the 8 T cell receptor beta chains below was sequenced from the same sample in a study of identifying expanded T cells in peripheral blood (dated 2019 in TCRdb). Libraries were prepared through the immunoSEQ multiplex PCR assay. TCRdb holds this immuneACCESS table with in-frame rearrangements only. Some clones are missing; in checked studies, unresolved V genes explain under half, and the rest has no known cause. Here the sample has approximately 58,000 clones; about 80% occur a single time. The top ten clones comprise roughly a sixth of the sample. The sequenced sample was blood. The receptors stem from a person between 18 and 75 years old in good health.

The J gene is TRBJ2-4, the V gene TRBV9, with D perhaps TRBD2 (5 bases). The CDR3 contains 15 residues. CDR1 and CDR2 (germline): SGDLS, YYNGEE. The V end lost 3 bases, the J end lost 1 base, and 11 bases lay between the germline ends. CDR3 nucleotide sequence: TGTGCCAGCAGCGAGGAGGCCTTTGCCAAAAACATTCAGTACTTC. It specifies CASSEEAFAKNIQYF.

A remark on this clone: The same CDR3 is also encoded by other DNA sequences in this sample. CDR3 in amino acids: CASSFGTEAFF. In DNA, the CDR3 is TGTGCCAGCAGCTTTGGGACTGAAGCTTTCTTT. The chain links TRBV5-4 to TRBJ1-1; D is uncertain. CDR3 length: 11 residues. The germline CDR1 and CDR2 sequences are SGHNT and YYREEE (reference sequence). Trimming removed 2 bases from V and 5 bases from J, with 4 bases in between.

The CDR3 DNA reads TGTGCCAGTAGTATGAACAGGGAGTTACTGTTTTTT. Its translation: CASSMNRELLFF. The chain is built from TRBV19 and TRBJ1-4; weak D call: TRBD1 (6 bases). Per germline, CDR1 LNHDA and CDR2 SQIVND (reference sequence). V lost 3 bases and J 13 bases, leaving 12 bases between the germline ends. The CDR3 covers 12 residues. Using reference TRBV19 and TRBJ1-4 for the parts outside the CDR3, the full variable domain is DGGITQSPKYLFRKEGQNVTLSCEQNLNHDAMYWYRQDPGQGLRLIYYSQIVNDFQKGDIAEGYSVSREKKESFPLTVTSAQKNPTAFYLCASSMNRELLFFGSGTQLSVL.

This clone showed up just once. The V and J genes are TRBV4-1 and TRBJ2-3; 14 bases match TRBD2. J was trimmed by 6 bases and V by 1 base; bases with no gene match: 3. This CDR3 contains 16 residues. Looked up from germline, CDR1 is MGHRA and CDR2 is YSYEKL. The CDR3 protein is CASSQGRLAGGDTQYF. In nucleotides, the CDR3 is TGCGCCAGCAGCCAAGGCCGACTAGCGGGAGGGGATACGCAGTATTTT.

This chain connects TRBV12-5 to TRBJ2-1, with D possibly TRBD2 on 6 matching bases. CDR3 length: 21 amino acids. Germline values: CDR1 LGHNT, CDR2 FRNRAP. The V and J ends lost 0 bases and 4 bases respectively, with 28 bases between them. CDR3 protein: CASGLVYTGEKGVESYNEQFF. The CDR3 coding sequence is TGTGCTAGTGGTTTGGTATACACGGGGGAGAAGGGCGTGGAATCGTACAATGAGCAGTTCTTC. The entire variable domain, with the rest obtained from reference TRBV12-5 and TRBJ2-1, is as follows: DARVTQTPRHKVTEMGQEVTMRCQPILGHNTVFWYRQTMMQGLELLAYFRNRAPLDDSGMPKDRFSAEMPDATLATLKIQPSEPRDSAVYFCASGLVYTGEKGVESYNEQFFGPGTRLTVL.

V and J are TRBV12-5 and TRBJ1-1; no clear D. This CDR3 comprises 13 residues. The germline V and J ends were trimmed by 1 base and 9 bases, with 12 bases remaining between them. Germline CDR1 is LGHNT and CDR2 is FRNRAP. This CDR3 is CASGLGGPSQAFF. The CDR3 coding sequence is TGTGCTAGTGGTTTGGGCGGTCCTTCTCAAGCTTTCTTT.

This clone was picked up a small number of times. This chain joins TRBV6-1 and TRBJ1-2, with 9 nucleotides matching TRBD1. Losses at the gene ends were 6 bases for V and 8 bases for J; bases not matched to a gene: 4. The CDR3 is made up of 12 amino acids. The germline gives CDR1 MNHNS, CDR2 SASEGT. CDR3 protein: CASRDRGGGYTF. The CDR3 nucleotides are TGTGCCAGCAGGGACAGGGGCGGAGGCTACACCTTC.

This chain joins TRBV6-5 and TRBJ2-7; TRBD2 might be the D (5 bases). The CDR3 loop spans 15 amino acids. V lost 2 bases and J 1 base, leaving 12 bases between the germline ends. Germline lookup yields CDR1 MNHEY and CDR2 SVGAGI. In DNA form, the CDR3 reads TGTGCCAGCAGTTACAGAGGGTTTGTTTCCTACGAGCAGTACGTC. Protein sequence: CASSYRGFVSYEQYV.